The sample holds a few counts of the clone carrying this TCR beta chain. Its target is unknown. These data are taken from a study of cytomegalovirus exposure and HLA in healthy donors. Study conclusions and caveats: Sequencing artifact likely explains a cluster of highly shared sequence variants. V- and J-gene trimming of TCR beta was linked (in a later analysis) to a missense DCLRE1C variant. The classifier, whose performance was assessed in both the original and validation cohorts, reportedly diagnosed cytomegalovirus status with high specificity and sensitivity.

In the PCR, 60 Vbeta and 13 Jbeta primers were used. Method: immunoSEQ multiplex PCR; TCRdb's copy keeps in-frame clones and lacks some. The table records tens of thousands of clones, 55% to 80% of them present only once. Germline V lookup: CDR1 SEHNR, CDR2 FQNEAQ (reference sequence). Trimming shortened V by 4 bases and J by 3 bases, and 13 bases separated the two germline ends. CDR3 length: 14 amino acids. Sequences were obtained from PBMCs. The rearrangement uses TRBV7-9 and TRBJ2-7, with a weak D call TRBD1 (5 bases). This TCR was recovered from a woman aged 50 to 65 in good health and CMV-seropositive. The CDR3: CASSSQAGLYEQYF. The CDR3 nucleotides are TGTGCCAGCAGCTCTCAAGCAGGGCTCTACGAGCAGTACTTC.